Below, 17 T cell receptor beta chains from the same sample are listed, as sequenced in a study of T cell responses to AZD1222 COVID-19 vaccine. The protocol was immunoSEQ multiplex PCR, while the TCRdb copy is restricted to in-frame clones and leaves out a portion. The table shows about 94,000 clones, with 85% occurring only once. Source: peripheral blood, taken 28 days after the second AZD1222 dose. The receptors originated from an adult who received the AZD1222 COVID-19 vaccine.

The V and J genes are TRBV5-1 and TRBJ2-5, with a tentative D call TRBD2 (7 bases). V lost 7 bases and J lost 4, with 20 bases in between. This CDR3 is built from 15 residues. CDR1 is SGHRS, CDR2 YFSETQ, per germline. CDR3 coding DNA: TGCGCCAGCCACCAGGGCGGGGGCGCCCCAGAGACCCAGTACTTC. Translated, it gives CASHQGGGAPETQYF.

CDR3 region: CASSLGAMGSPLHF. CDR3 nucleotides: TGTGCCAGCAGCTTAGGGGCCATGGGTTCACCCCTCCACTTT. The rearrangement uses TRBV7-8 and TRBJ1-6, with D hard to call. The V end was cut by 1 base, the J end by 9 bases, with 10 bases between. This CDR3 contains 14 residues. The germline V gene has CDR1 SGHVS and CDR2 FQNEAQ.

This clone was recorded once. The J gene is TRBJ2-2, the V gene TRBV28; D remains ambiguous. The germline V gene encodes CDR1 MDHEN and CDR2 SYDVKM. The CDR3 runs 13 residues. V lost 5 bases and J 5 bases, leaving 9 bases between the germline ends. The CDR3: CASSPPPTGELFF. The DNA of the CDR3 is TGTGCCAGCAGTCCCCCCCCAACCGGGGAGCTGTTTTTT.

This chain joins TRBV30 and TRBJ1-5, with 7 bases that match TRBD1. The CDR3 totals 14 residues. The V and J ends lost 2 bases and 7 bases, in that order; junction bases with no gene match: 8. Germline lookup yields CDR1 GTSNPN and CDR2 SVGIG (reference sequence). CDR3 DNA: TGTGCCTGGAGTAAGGCAGGGGGTAGCCAGCCCCAGCATTTT. The encoded protein is CAWSKAGGSQPQHF.

The gene calls are TRBV3-1 (or the pseudogene TRBV3-2) and TRBJ2-3, with 9 bases matching TRBD2. J gave up 2 bases and V 4 bases, and 10 bases lay outside the gene matches. Looked up from germline, CDR1 is LGHDT and CDR2 is YNNKEL (reference sequence). There are 17 residues in the CDR3. CDR3 nucleotides: TGTGCCAGCAGCCCGTCCGGGACTAGCAGACACACAGATACGCAGTATTTT. It encodes CASSPSGTSRHTDTQYF.

The chain is built from TRBV28 and TRBJ1-4, with TRBD1 identical over 9 bases. Germline V gene data show CDR1 as MDHEN and CDR2 as SYDVKM. The CDR3 contains 14 residues. Trimming cost V 5 bases and J 6 bases; bases outside gene matches: 4. In DNA, the CDR3 is TGTGCCAGCAGTAAAACAGGGGGCGATGAAAAACTGTTTTTT. Translating gives CASSKTGGDEKLFF.

The genes are TRBV19 and TRBJ1-6, with D possibly being TRBD1 (6 bases). Per the germline V gene, CDR1 is LNHDA and CDR2 is SQIVND (reference sequence). Deletions cut 6 bases from V and 7 bases from J, with 10 bases between. The CDR3 contains 13 residues. CDR3 bases: TGTGCCAGTAGCAATACAGGGAATTCACCCCTCCACTTT. This codes for CASSNTGNSPLHF.

The chain is built from TRBV3-1 (or the pseudogene TRBV3-2) and TRBJ1-1, with 8 bases matching TRBD1. Germline CDR1 reads LGHDT; CDR2 reads YNNKEL (reference sequence). The CDR3 loop spans 17 amino acids. V shed 0 bases and J 0 bases; nucleotides not matched to a gene: 6. In DNA, the CDR3 is TGTGCCAGCAGCCAAGAACAGGGGGGACTGATGAACACTGAAGCTTTCTTT. Protein product: CASSQEQGGLMNTEAFF.

The chain links TRBV7-9 to TRBJ1-3, with a possible D match to TRBD1 (6 bases). The germline V and J ends were trimmed by 8 bases and 0 bases, with 8 bases remaining between them. The CDR3 is made up of 13 amino acids. Germline V gene sequence: CDR1 SEHNR, CDR2 FQNEAQ (reference sequence). The CDR3 sequence: CASRGASGNTIYF. CDR3 nucleotide sequence: TGTGCCAGCCGGGGGGCCTCTGGAAACACCATATATTTT.

The rearrangement links TRBV7-3 to TRBJ2-3; 8 bases map to TRBD1. This CDR3 has 14 residues. The V gene end was trimmed by 8 bases and the J gene end by 3 bases; junction bases not matched to a gene: 7. Germline CDR1 is SGHTA and CDR2 is FQGTGA. The CDR3 protein is CASSRGRETDTQYF. CDR3 sequence (DNA): TGTGCCAGCTCCAGGGGGCGTGAAACAGATACGCAGTATTTT.

The V and J genes are TRBV30 and TRBJ1-3; D is unclear. Trimming cost V 2 bases and J 0 bases, with 11 bases left between them. Germline values: CDR1 GTSNPN, CDR2 SVGIG (reference sequence). The CDR3 is 15 residues long. The DNA for the CDR3 is TGTGCCTGGAGTAATGAACGGACCTCTGGAAACACCATATATTTT. Its protein is CAWSNERTSGNTIYF.

V usage is TRBV4-2 and J usage is TRBJ2-7, with D perhaps assigned TRBD1 or TRBD2 (6 bases each). The ends were cut back, 0 bases at V and 5 bases at J, with 20 bases in the middle. The CDR3 contains 17 residues. Germline V gene data show CDR1 as LGHNA and CDR2 as YNFKEQ. The CDR3 nucleotides are TGTGCCAGCAGCCAAGACGGGGGCTCCGGGAGCTTCAACGAGCAGTACTTC. Its translation is CASSQDGGSGSFNEQYF.

The chain carries TRBV7-9 and TRBJ1-2; no clear D gene. Germline CDR1 reads SEHNR; CDR2 reads FQNEAQ (reference sequence). This CDR3 is built from 12 residues. Trimming shortened V by 1 base and J by 5 bases, and 5 bases separated the two germline ends. The CDR3 reads CASSLGTYGYTF. The CDR3 DNA follows: TGTGCCAGCAGCTTAGGGACGTATGGCTACACCTTC.

The chain employs TRBV19 and TRBJ1-1; possible D gene TRBD1, 5 bases. Germline V gene lookup returns CDR1 LNHDA and CDR2 SQIVND (reference sequence). This CDR3 comprises 13 residues. Trimming removed 2 bases at V and 4 bases at J, with 8 bases between. The CDR3 nucleotides are TGTGCCAGTAGTATACAGGGAGTCACTGAAGCTTTCTTT. It is translated as CASSIQGVTEAFF. The variable domain in full, completed from reference TRBV19 and TRBJ1-1, reads DGGITQSPKYLFRKEGQNVTLSCEQNLNHDAMYWYRQDPGQGLRLIYYSQIVNDFQKGDIAEGYSVSREKKESFPLTVTSAQKNPTAFYLCASSIQGVTEAFFGQGTRLTVV.

The V and J genes are TRBV19 and TRBJ1-2; a possible D gene is TRBD1 (5 bases). Germline assignment: CDR1 LNHDA and CDR2 SQIVND (reference sequence). This CDR3 has 14 residues. V shed 4 bases and J shed 4 bases, with 13 bases lying between them. The DNA of the CDR3 is TGTGCCAGTAGTACGGGTTCGACAGTCTATGGCTACACCTTC. It codes for CASSTGSTVYGYTF.

The chain joins TRBV7-2 to TRBJ2-1; 7 nucleotides align to TRBD2. Germline-derived CDR1 and CDR2 are SGHTA and FQGNSA. J was trimmed by 1 base and V by 1 base; bases with no gene match: 4. This CDR3 has 16 residues. This CDR3 reads CASSLGGSGSYNEQFF. In nucleotides, the CDR3 is TGTGCCAGCAGCTTAGGCGGGAGCGGATCCTACAATGAGCAGTTCTTC.

The rearrangement joins TRBV14 to TRBJ2-3, with D possibly matching TRBD1 (5 bases). This CDR3 is 14 amino acids long. The germline V gene encodes CDR1 SGHDN and CDR2 FVKESK. V was trimmed by 5 bases and J by 1 base, leaving 10 bases between them. The CDR3 region is CASSWGPGTDTQYF. DNA for the CDR3: TGTGCCAGCAGCTGGGGCCCAGGCACAGATACGCAGTATTTT.